The entry that follows covers one T cell receptor beta chain sequence. Antigen specificity is unknown. Trimming cost V 5 bases and J 0 bases, with 11 bases left between them. CDR1 is SEHNR and CDR2 is FQNEAQ in the germline V gene (reference sequence). The length of the CDR3 is 15 residues. The sample is drawn from a study of T cell responses to AZD1222 COVID-19 vaccine. The study's findings and limits: Clonal diversity was possibly underestimated; the donors were predominantly white British and more often female. A reported finding is that nearly half of spike-specific TCRs target unmutated variant regions. Compared with day 0, the breadth and depth of the Spike-specific TCR repertoire rose significantly after two doses of AZD1222. Spike was spanned by vaccine-associated CD4 TCRs, with dominance at 160-218 and 743-854.

Produced via immunoSEQ multiplex PCR; TCRdb's table is partial and in-frame only. The table has roughly 72,000 clones, approximately 88% seen once. The TCR originated in an adult who received the MenACWY meningococcal vaccine as a control. The rearrangement uses TRBV7-9 and TRBJ1-5, with D possibly TRBD1 on 6 matching bases. Source: peripheral blood, taken 28 days after the second dose of the MenACWY control vaccine. CDR3 loop: CASSDGQYSNQPQHF. CDR3 nucleotides: TGTGCCAGCAGCGACGGACAGTATAGCAATCAGCCCCAGCATTTT.